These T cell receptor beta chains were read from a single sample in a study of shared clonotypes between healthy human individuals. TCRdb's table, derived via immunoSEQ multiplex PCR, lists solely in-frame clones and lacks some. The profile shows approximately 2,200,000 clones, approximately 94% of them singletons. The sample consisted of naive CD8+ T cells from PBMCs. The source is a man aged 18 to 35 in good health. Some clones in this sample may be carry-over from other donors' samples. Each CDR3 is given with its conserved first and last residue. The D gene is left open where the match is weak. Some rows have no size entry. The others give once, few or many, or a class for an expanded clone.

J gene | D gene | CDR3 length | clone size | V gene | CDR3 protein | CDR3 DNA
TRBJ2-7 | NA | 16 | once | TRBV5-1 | CASSLYRDINSYEQYF | TGCGCCAGCAGCTTGTACCGGGACATCAACTCCTACGAGCAGTACTTC
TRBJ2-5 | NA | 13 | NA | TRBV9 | CASSVGGKETQYF | TGTGCCAGCAGCGTCGGCGGGAAAGAGACCCAGTACTTC
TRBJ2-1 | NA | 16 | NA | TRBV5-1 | CASSPRTTANYNEQFF | TGCGCCAGCAGCCCCCGGACCACAGCCAACTACAATGAGCAGTTCTTC
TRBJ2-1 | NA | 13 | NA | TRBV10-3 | CAISDGGGGEQFF | TGTGCCATCAGTGATGGCGGAGGGGGTGAGCAGTTCTTC
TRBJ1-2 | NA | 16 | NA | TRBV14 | CASSPSRGFRSYGYTF | TGTGCCAGCAGCCCCTCACGCGGGTTTCGGAGCTATGGCTACACCTTC
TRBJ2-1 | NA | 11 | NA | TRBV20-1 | CSARSRGEQFF | TGCAGTGCTAGAAGTCGGGGTGAGCAGTTCTTC
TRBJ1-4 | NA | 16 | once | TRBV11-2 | CASSFPVGSANEKLFF | TGTGCCAGCAGCTTTCCCGTAGGGTCGGCTAATGAAAAACTGTTTTTT
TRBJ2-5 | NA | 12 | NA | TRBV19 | CASSTGRKTQYF | TGTGCCAGTAGTACCGGGAGAAAGACCCAGTACTTC
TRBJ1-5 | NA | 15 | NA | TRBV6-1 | CASSEFGAGMGPQHF | TGTGCCAGCAGTGAATTCGGGGCAGGCATGGGGCCCCAGCATTTT
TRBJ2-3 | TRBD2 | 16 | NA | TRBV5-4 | CASSWKREISTDTQYF | TGTGCCAGCAGCTGGAAGCGGGAGATTAGCACAGATACGCAGTATTTT
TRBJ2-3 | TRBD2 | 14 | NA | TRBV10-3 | CAAGLAGVSDTQYF | TGTGCCGCCGGACTAGCGGGAGTTTCAGATACGCAGTATTTT
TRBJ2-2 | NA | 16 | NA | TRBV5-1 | CASSPVPRGAAGELFF | TGCGCCAGCAGCCCAGTCCCCCGGGGGGCTGCCGGGGAGCTGTTTTTT
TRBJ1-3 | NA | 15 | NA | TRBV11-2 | CASSLKKEVRNTIYF | TGTGCCAGCAGCTTAAAGAAAGAAGTGCGAAACACCATATATTTT
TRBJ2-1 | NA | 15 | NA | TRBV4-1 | CASSPRTPAANEQFF | TGCGCCAGCAGCCCCCGAACCCCCGCGGCCAATGAGCAGTTCTTC
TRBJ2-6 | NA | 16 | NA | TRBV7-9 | CASSRQRGAGANVLTF | TGTGCCAGCAGCCGTCAGAGGGGCGCTGGGGCCAACGTCCTGACTTTC
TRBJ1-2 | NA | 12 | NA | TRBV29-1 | CSVEDLRAARTF | TGCAGCGTTGAAGATCTCAGGGCGGCTCGAACCTTC
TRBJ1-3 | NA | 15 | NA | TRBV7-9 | CASSSSGGPGNTIYF | TGTGCCAGCAGCTCTAGTGGGGGACCCGGAAACACCATATATTTT
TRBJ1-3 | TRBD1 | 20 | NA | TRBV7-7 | CASSSSLFSNRGSSGNTIYF | TGTGCCAGCAGCTCCTCACTTTTCTCCAACAGGGGAAGCTCTGGAAACACCATATATTTT
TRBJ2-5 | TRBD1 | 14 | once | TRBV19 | CASSPRQGQETQYF | TGTGCCAGTAGTCCCAGACAGGGGCAAGAGACCCAGTACTTC
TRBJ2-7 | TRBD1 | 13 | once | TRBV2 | CASSEGQSYEQYF | TGTGCCAGCAGTGAGGGACAGTCCTACGAGCAGTACTTC